The rows below give T cell receptor beta chains drawn from one sample of a study of cytomegalovirus exposure and HLA in healthy donors. Clones were sequenced by immunoSEQ multiplex PCR, and TCRdb holds only the in-frame ones, with some missing. This sample has around 190,000 clones; approximately 80% occur once, and the top ten carry approximately 1.1%. The sample taken for sequencing was PBMCs. These receptors all come from a woman between 35 and 50 years old in good health and CMV-seronegative. CDR3s leave out the opening cysteine and the closing phenylalanine or tryptophan. Fields, in order: V gene, J gene, CDR3 protein.

V: TRBV21-1
J: TRBJ1-3
CDR3: ASRPRGTGRSGNTIY

V: TRBV13
J: TRBJ2-1
CDR3: ASSLWTSGYNEQF

V: TRBV27
J: TRBJ2-1
CDR3: ASRLAAIKNEQF

V: TRBV7-2
J: TRBJ1-1
CDR3: ASSTQETGEAF

V: TRBV6-1
J: TRBJ2-3
CDR3: ASISGGGSADTQY

V: TRBV2
J: TRBJ1-2
CDR3: ASSRRDYGYT

V: TRBV5-4
J: TRBJ2-5
CDR3: ASSLDGREGGQETQY

V: TRBV11-2
J: TRBJ2-2
CDR3: ASSITTNTGELF

V: TRBV13
J: TRBJ1-2
CDR3: ASSQGQGYGYT

V: TRBV11-3
J: TRBJ2-3
CDR3: ASSPGSSGSTDTQY

V: TRBV11-3
J: TRBJ1-1
CDR3: ASAWTRNTEAF

V: TRBV9
J: TRBJ2-7
CDR3: ASSPSTGTSGSYEQY

V: TRBV6-5
J: TRBJ1-3
CDR3: ASSYRTGGGNTIY

V: TRBV6-6
J: TRBJ2-3
CDR3: ASSLTGADTQY

V: TRBV4-2
J: TRBJ2-5
CDR3: ASSQELGSGQETQY

V: TRBV10-3
J: TRBJ2-1
CDR3: AISESTGASRVEQF

V: TRBV15
J: TRBJ1-1
CDR3: ATSRGFSDRGTEAF

V: TRBV5-1
J: TRBJ1-3
CDR3: ASSGDSGNTIY

V: TRBV11-3
J: TRBJ2-1
CDR3: ASSSRTRSYNEQF

V: TRBV7-3
J: TRBJ1-1
CDR3: ASSLDRLNTEAF

V: TRBV10-3
J: TRBJ1-2
CDR3: AESSGTGPSGYT

V: TRBV5-4
J: TRBJ2-3
CDR3: ASSLTSGARGTQY

V: TRBV7-2
J: TRBJ2-1
CDR3: ASSTVGAPAGNEQF

V: TRBV19
J: TRBJ1-5
CDR3: ASSPLGDRVGQPQH

V: TRBV7-9
J: TRBJ2-1
CDR3: ASSLIGVEQF

V: TRBV6-1
J: TRBJ1-3
CDR3: ASSEISRNTIY

V: TRBV10-3
J: TRBJ2-2
CDR3: AISQGRNTGELF

V: TRBV6-5
J: TRBJ1-1
CDR3: ASSSVNTEAF

V: TRBV19
J: TRBJ2-1
CDR3: ASSRQGGRSSYNEQF

V: TRBV4-3
J: TRBJ1-5
CDR3: ASSHAGSNQPQH

V: TRBV6-1
J: TRBJ1-3
CDR3: ASSENGGGSGNTIY

V: TRBV4-1
J: TRBJ2-1
CDR3: ASSSVIAGGRYNEQF

V: TRBV5-1
J: TRBJ2-5
CDR3: ASSRGQPVDTQY

V: TRBV9
J: TRBJ1-3
CDR3: ASSVGGGGNTIY

V: TRBV5-4
J: TRBJ2-1
CDR3: ASAAGVANNEQF

V: TRBV6-1
J: TRBJ1-5
CDR3: ASSEGEGQPQH

V: TRBV5-6
J: TRBJ1-2
CDR3: ASSKTAPHYGYT

V: TRBV9
J: TRBJ2-2
CDR3: ASSPKGGQGTGELF

V: TRBV30
J: TRBJ2-5
CDR3: AWSQMAFQETQY

V: TRBV30
J: TRBJ2-3
CDR3: AWSVPTSGMGTQY

V: TRBV1
J: TRBJ2-7
CDR3: TSYEFVGMRNLHNKVLNEQY

V: TRBV19
J: TRBJ1-1
CDR3: ASSIVGVNTEAF

V: TRBV6-6
J: TRBJ1-1
CDR3: ASSWGDRANTEAF

V: TRBV27
J: TRBJ1-1
CDR3: ASSLGDITEAF

V: TRBV6-5
J: TRBJ2-1
CDR3: ASSYEPNGYNEQF

V: TRBV4-1
J: TRBJ2-1
CDR3: ASSQARLAGQYNEQF

V: TRBV6-1
J: TRBJ1-1
CDR3: ASSEYGANTEAF

V: TRBV11-2
J: TRBJ1-3
CDR3: ASSLVYSSGNTIY

V: TRBV6-4
J: TRBJ1-5
CDR3: ASSRLEGRPPHQPQH

V: TRBV6-1
J: TRBJ1-2
CDR3: ASSEGRVGGRGYT

V: TRBV7-9
J: TRBJ1-1
CDR3: SSKGRRGSHTEAF

V: TRBV7-9
J: TRBJ1-2
CDR3: ASSEGSYGYT

V: TRBV7-8
J: TRBJ1-1
CDR3: ASSPDGRFNTEAF